One and the same sample provided the 25 T cell receptor beta chains below, sequenced in a study of CD8 T cells in ankylosing spondylitis. MiXCR, run by TCRdb on the 5' RACE reads, gives a single entry per CDR3 protein. The table has 200,000 to 300,000 distinct CDR3 sequences, more than 20% seen once. Sequenced input: blood, either unsorted or a sorted T cell fraction (not recorded which). These receptors all stem from a male donor with ankylosing spondylitis or in good health (not recorded which).

The table lists this clonotype with many counts. V gene TRBV7-6 combines with J gene TRBJ1-1, with TRBD1 as a possible D gene (6 bases). Looked up from germline, CDR1 is SGHVS and CDR2 is FNYEAQ. This CDR3 region has 14 residues. V was pared by 5 bases and J by 1 base, with 11 bases between. The chain's CDR3 is CASSAYRENTEAFF. The CDR3 region has the DNA TGTGCCAGCAGCGCCTACAGGGAGAACACTGAAGCTTTCTTT. Filled out from reference TRBV7-6 and TRBJ1-1, the complete variable domain reads GAGVSQSPRYKVTKRGQDVALRCDPISGHVSLYWYRQALGQGPEFLTYFNYEAQQDKSGLPNDRFSAERPEGSISTLTIQRTEQRDSAMYRCASSAYRENTEAFFGQGTRLTVV.

This clonotype occurred many times. The V gene is TRBV20-1, the J gene TRBJ2-1, with D unclear. The V and J ends lost 4 bases and 8 bases respectively, with 6 bases between them. CDR1 and CDR2 from the germline V gene are DFQATT and SNEGSKA (reference sequence). The CDR3 is 10 amino acids. The CDR3 here is CSANGYEQFF. CDR3 DNA sequence: TGCAGTGCTAACGGGTATGAGCAGTTCTTC.

Here the CDR3 DNA reads TGTGCCAGCAGCCAAGCATATTCTAGCGGCTACGAGCAGTACTTC. Protein product: CASSQAYSSGYEQYF. The gene calls are TRBV4-2 and TRBJ2-7; TRBD2 aligns across 7 bases. The length of the CDR3 is 15 residues. V was pared by 1 base and J by 3 bases, with 6 bases of the junction left unmatched. Germline lookup yields CDR1 LGHNA and CDR2 YNFKEQ.

This clonotype was seen many times. This chain connects TRBV6-5 to TRBJ2-3, with D maybe TRBD2 (6 bases). The CDR3 extends over 16 amino acids. Trimming stripped 4 bases from V and 1 base from J, with 15 bases between. Germline loops: CDR1 MNHEY, CDR2 SVGAGI. The CDR3 protein is CASSFGRGGGTDTQYF. The CDR3 nucleotides are TGTGCCAGCAGTTTCGGAAGGGGAGGCGGCACAGATACGCAGTATTTT.

The chain combines TRBV20-1 with TRBJ2-3; TRBD2 aligns across 14 bases. Germline V lookup: CDR1 DFQATT, CDR2 SNEGSKA (reference sequence). This CDR3 comprises 20 residues. V shed 4 bases, J shed 2 bases, and the junction held 17 bases outside the gene matches. The chain's CDR3 is CSAISGTSGGRIRTTDTQYF. The CDR3 DNA sequence: TGCAGTGCTATAAGCGGGACTAGCGGGGGAAGAATTCGTACCACAGATACGCAGTATTTT.

This clonotype was detected ten times or more. The chain joins TRBV10-3 to TRBJ2-7, with 11 nucleotides matching TRBD1. The CDR3 is made up of 13 amino acids. Germline V gives CDR1 ENHRY, CDR2 SYGVKD. J gave up 3 bases and V 7 bases, and 2 bases lay outside the gene matches. CDR3 in amino acids: CAITGTGGYEQYF. CDR3 nucleotides: TGTGCCATCACTGGGACAGGGGGCTACGAGCAGTACTTC.

The V call is TRBV3-1, the J call TRBJ2-5, with D hard to call. The CDR3 contains 14 residues. V dropped 0 bases and J dropped 1 base, with 6 bases sitting between them. CDR1 LGHDT and CDR2 YNNKEL come from the germline V gene (reference sequence). The CDR3 reads CASSQDLAQETQYF. In DNA form, the CDR3 reads TGTGCCAGCAGCCAAGATCTGGCCCAAGAGACCCAGTACTTC.

The chain couples TRBV2 to TRBJ1-6; D not resolved. CDR1 and CDR2 from the germline V gene are SNHLY and FYNNEI. The V end was cut by 9 bases, the J end by 2 bases, with 17 bases between. The CDR3 totals 16 residues. Here the CDR3 reads CASTPRRVTYNSPLHF. The CDR3 bases are TGTGCCAGTACCCCCCGTCGGGTAACCTATAATTCACCCCTCCACTTT.

The chain links TRBV7-8 to TRBJ1-6; D is ambiguous. Per germline, CDR1 SGHVS and CDR2 FQNEAQ. V lost 3 bases and J 6 bases, leaving 9 bases between the germline ends. The CDR3 is made up of 14 amino acids. The CDR3 is CASSFGQINSPLHF. CDR3 bases: TGTGCCAGCAGCTTTGGGCAAATTAATTCACCCCTCCACTTT.

The chain combines TRBV12-3 or TRBV12-4 with TRBJ1-1; 8 bases are a match to TRBD1. V dropped 6 bases and J dropped 9; count of bases not matched to a gene: 3. This CDR3 comprises 11 residues. In DNA, the CDR3 is TGTGCCAGCAGCTCAGGGGGCAAAGCTTTCTTT. Its protein is CASSSGGKAFF.

The chain links TRBV15 to TRBJ2-3; weak D call: TRBD1 (5 bases). The ends were cut back, 2 bases at V and 0 bases at J, with 12 bases in the middle. Germline assignment: CDR1 LNHNV and CDR2 YYDKDF (reference sequence). The CDR3 contains 16 residues. The CDR3 DNA reads TGTGCCACCAGCAGACAGGGATATCTCAGCACAGATACGCAGTATTTT. Translating it yields CATSRQGYLSTDTQYF.

This clonotype appeared a few times. The DNA of the CDR3 is TGCGCCAGCAGCCCAGGACAGGCACGGGATGAGCAGTTCTTC. Its translation: CASSPGQARDEQFF. This sequence joins TRBV5-1 and TRBJ2-1; 7 nucleotides line up with TRBD1. CDR3 length equals 14 residues. V shed 4 bases, J shed 8 bases, and the junction held 9 bases outside the gene matches. Germline V gives CDR1 SGHRS, CDR2 YFSETQ.

The chain employs TRBV6-1 and TRBJ2-6, with TRBD1 matching 11 bases. V was pared by 6 bases and J by 2 bases, with 12 bases of the junction left unmatched. The length of the CDR3 is 19 residues. CDR1 is MNHNS, CDR2 SASEGT, per germline. The CDR3 is CASSRDLGQGAAGANVLTF. As DNA, the CDR3 is TGTGCCAGCAGCCGAGACCTTGGACAGGGGGCTGCTGGGGCCAACGTCCTGACTTTC.

This clonotype was observed many times. The chain couples TRBV6-1 to TRBJ1-6, with 9 bases that match TRBD1. CDR3 length: 14 residues. V lost 7 bases and J lost 10; bases outside the gene matches: 8. Germline lookup yields CDR1 MNHNS and CDR2 SASEGT. The chain's CDR3 is CASTKGDRVSPLHF. The CDR3 DNA follows: TGTGCCAGCACAAAAGGGGACAGGGTCTCACCCCTCCACTTT.

Many counts were recorded for this clonotype. The chain has TRBV11-2 and TRBJ1-1; no clear D. The V and J ends lost 2 bases and 11 bases respectively, with 9 bases between them. Germline assignment: CDR1 SGHAT and CDR2 FQNNGV. The CDR3 has 11 amino acids. The CDR3 protein is CASSLLGAAFF. The CDR3 region has the DNA TGTGCCAGCAGCTTACTCGGAGCGGCTTTCTTT.

In this sample, this clonotype turned up a few times. The V gene is TRBV7-8, the J gene TRBJ2-7; D remains unclear. Per the germline V gene, CDR1 is SGHVS and CDR2 is FQNEAQ. V lost 2 bases, J lost 4 bases, and 12 bases lay in between. The CDR3 is 14 residues long. CDR3 loop: CASSLSAGRYEQYF. CDR3 sequence (DNA): TGTGCCAGCAGCTTAAGCGCAGGTCGGTACGAGCAGTACTTC. Drawing the rest from reference TRBV7-8 and TRBJ2-7, the complete variable domain is GAGVSQSPRYKVAKRGQDVALRCDPISGHVSLFWYQQALGQGPEFLTYFQNEAQLDKSGLPSDRFFAERPEGSVSTLKIQRTQQEDSAVYLCASSLSAGRYEQYFGPGTRLTVT.

CDR3 bases: TGTGCCAGCAGCTTAGATTTTGGCACAGATACGCAGTATTTT. Protein: CASSLDFGTDTQYF. V usage is TRBV7-6 and J usage is TRBJ2-3; D remains ambiguous. Trimming left V 1 base short and J 1 base short, with 6 bases between. CDR3 length: 14 residues. Germline loops: CDR1 SGHVS, CDR2 FNYEAQ.

The table lists this clonotype with a few counts. J is TRBJ1-4 and V is TRBV29-1; 7 bases match TRBD1. The CDR3 covers 13 residues. The V and J ends lost 7 bases and 6 bases, in that order; junction bases with no gene match: 8. Germline CDR1 is SQVTM and CDR2 is ANQGSEA. The CDR3: CSARDSGDEKLFF. The CDR3 DNA is TGCAGCGCAAGGGACAGTGGGGATGAAAAACTGTTTTTT.

This clonotype has ten or more counts. The genes are TRBV28 and TRBJ1-6, with D maybe TRBD1 (5 bases). CDR1 MDHEN and CDR2 SYDVKM come from the germline V gene. Between the trimmed V and J ends, which lost 5 bases and 0 bases, there was a span of 11 bases. The CDR3 covers 16 residues. CDR3 sequence (DNA): TGTGCCAGCAGTCCGGGGGGGGGCTCCTATAATTCACCCCTCCACTTT. Protein sequence: CASSPGGGSYNSPLHF.

This clonotype was counted a few times. The chain employs TRBV29-1 and TRBJ2-1; 15 bases align to TRBD2. This CDR3 contains 15 residues. Trimming removed 4 bases from V and 12 bases from J; junction bases left unmatched: 10. Per the germline V gene, CDR1 is SQVTM and CDR2 is ANQGSEA. Here the CDR3 reads CSVAGLAGGPEGQFF. CDR3 coding DNA: TGCAGCGTTGCGGGACTAGCGGGGGGTCCCGAGGGGCAGTTCTTC.

This clonotype was observed many times. The chain joins TRBV28 to TRBJ1-2; TRBD1 is a possible D gene (5 bases). From germline, CDR1 is MDHEN and CDR2 SYDVKM. Between the trimmed V and J ends, which lost 3 bases and 5 bases, there was a span of 7 bases. The CDR3 has 12 residues. CDR3 nucleotide sequence: TGTGCCAGCAGTTTGAGGGGTTATGGCTACACCTTC. It yields the protein CASSLRGYGYTF.

This clonotype has just a few counts. The rearrangement uses TRBV20-1 and TRBJ1-4, with TRBD1 identical over 8 bases. The CDR3 runs 15 residues. The germline gives CDR1 DFQATT, CDR2 SNEGSKA (reference sequence). The V and J ends lost 5 bases and 6 bases, in that order; junction bases with no gene match: 11. CDR3 loop: CSAQYSGTGYEKLFF. The CDR3 DNA follows: TGCAGTGCTCAGTATTCCGGGACAGGCTATGAAAAACTGTTTTTT.

This clonotype came up many times. The chain combines TRBV24-1 with TRBJ1-5; D is undetermined. V was trimmed by 4 bases and J by 4 bases, leaving 7 bases between them. The CDR3 has 13 residues. The germline CDR1 and CDR2 sequences are KGHDR and SFDVKD. This chain's CDR3 is CATSESRNQPQHF. The CDR3 DNA reads TGTGCCACCAGTGAATCAAGAAATCAGCCCCAGCATTTT.

The chain carries TRBV19 and TRBJ1-1; D might be TRBD1 (5 bases). The germline gives CDR1 LNHDA, CDR2 SQIVND (reference sequence). Trimming left V 7 bases short and J 0 bases short, with 15 bases between. The CDR3 length is 15 residues. CDR3 DNA sequence: TGTGCCAGTACCAAAGGACATACAGTGAACACTGAAGCTTTCTTT. This codes for CASTKGHTVNTEAFF. Full variable domain (remainder filled in from reference TRBV19 and TRBJ1-1): DGGITQSPKYLFRKEGQNVTLSCEQNLNHDAMYWYRQDPGQGLRLIYYSQIVNDFQKGDIAEGYSVSREKKESFPLTVTSAQKNPTAFYLCASTKGHTVNTEAFFGQGTRLTVV.

This clonotype was found a few times. V and J are TRBV7-8 and TRBJ2-3; D might be TRBD1 or TRBD2, each matching 7 bases. The CDR3 consists of 19 residues. CDR1 and CDR2 from the germline V gene are SGHVS and FQNEAQ. Trimming pared 1 base from V and 2 bases from J, leaving 22 bases between. The CDR3 bases are TGTGCCAGCAGCTTAGTAGAGGGGGCTAGCGGAGAAGTCACAGATACGCAGTATTTT. It codes for CASSLVEGASGEVTDTQYF. The full variable domain, completed using reference TRBV7-8 and TRBJ2-3, is GAGVSQSPRYKVAKRGQDVALRCDPISGHVSLFWYQQALGQGPEFLTYFQNEAQLDKSGLPSDRFFAERPEGSVSTLKIQRTQQEDSAVYLCASSLVEGASGEVTDTQYFGPGTRLTVL.